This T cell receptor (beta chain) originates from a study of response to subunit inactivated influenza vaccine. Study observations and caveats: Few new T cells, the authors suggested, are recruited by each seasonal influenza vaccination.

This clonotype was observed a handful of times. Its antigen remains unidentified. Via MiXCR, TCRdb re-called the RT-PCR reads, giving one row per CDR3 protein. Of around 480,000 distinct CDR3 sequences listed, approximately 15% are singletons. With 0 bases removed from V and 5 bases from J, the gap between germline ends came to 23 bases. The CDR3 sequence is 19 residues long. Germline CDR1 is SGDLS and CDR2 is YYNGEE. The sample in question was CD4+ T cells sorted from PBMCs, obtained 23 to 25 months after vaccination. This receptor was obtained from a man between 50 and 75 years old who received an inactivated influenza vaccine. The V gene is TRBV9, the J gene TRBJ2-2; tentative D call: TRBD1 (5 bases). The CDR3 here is CASSVAETVPQSLTGELFF. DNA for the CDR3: TGTGCCAGCAGCGTAGCCGAGACAGTGCCACAATCCCTTACCGGGGAGCTGTTTTTT.